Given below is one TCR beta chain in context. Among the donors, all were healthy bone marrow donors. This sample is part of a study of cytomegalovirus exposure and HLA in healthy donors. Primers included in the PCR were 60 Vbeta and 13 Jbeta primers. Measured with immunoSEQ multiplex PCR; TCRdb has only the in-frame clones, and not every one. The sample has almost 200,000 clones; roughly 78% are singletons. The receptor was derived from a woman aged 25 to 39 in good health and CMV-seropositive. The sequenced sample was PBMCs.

The CDR3 DNA sequence: TGTGCCAGCAGCCCGAGCGGGGGAGACGAGCAGTACTTC. It is translated as CASSPSGGDEQYF. The chain links TRBV7-2 to TRBJ2-7; TRBD2 matches 8 bases. CDR3 length: 13 amino acids. J gave up 5 bases and V 5 bases, and 5 bases lay outside the gene matches. Germline CDR1 SGHTA, CDR2 FQGNSA.